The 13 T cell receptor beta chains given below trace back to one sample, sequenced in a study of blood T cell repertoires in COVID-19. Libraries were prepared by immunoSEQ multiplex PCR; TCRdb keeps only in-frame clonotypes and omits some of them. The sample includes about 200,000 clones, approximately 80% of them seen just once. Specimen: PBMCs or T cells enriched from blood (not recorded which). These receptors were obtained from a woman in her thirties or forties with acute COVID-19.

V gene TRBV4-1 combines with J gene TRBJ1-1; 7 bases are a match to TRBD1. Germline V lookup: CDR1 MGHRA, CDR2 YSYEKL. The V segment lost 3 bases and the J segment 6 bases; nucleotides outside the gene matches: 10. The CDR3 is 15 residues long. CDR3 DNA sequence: TGCGCCAGCAGCCAGGGCGACAGGGTGGGGGCTGAAGCTTTCTTT. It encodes CASSQGDRVGAEAFF.

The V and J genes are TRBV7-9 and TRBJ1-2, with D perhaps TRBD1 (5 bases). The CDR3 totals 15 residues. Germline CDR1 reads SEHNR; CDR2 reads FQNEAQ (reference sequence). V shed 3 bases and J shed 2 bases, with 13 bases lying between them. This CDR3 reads CASSFGQGSNYGYTF. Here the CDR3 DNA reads TGTGCCAGCAGCTTTGGGCAGGGATCGAACTATGGCTACACCTTC.

CDR3 coding DNA: TGTGCCAGCAGCTTATACAGGGACACTGAAGCTTTCTTT. Protein: CASSLYRDTEAFF. The chain links TRBV7-9 to TRBJ1-1; tentatively, D is TRBD1 (6 bases). V lost 2 bases and J lost 3, with 7 bases in between. The V gene's germline CDR1 is SEHNR and CDR2 FQNEAQ (reference sequence). The CDR3 runs to 13 residues.

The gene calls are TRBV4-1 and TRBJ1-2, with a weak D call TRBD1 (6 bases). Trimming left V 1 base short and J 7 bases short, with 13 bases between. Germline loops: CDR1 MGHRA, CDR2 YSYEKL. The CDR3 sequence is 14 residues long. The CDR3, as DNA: TGCGCCAGCAGCCAAGCCGACAGGCAAACTGGCTACACCTTC. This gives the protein CASSQADRQTGYTF.

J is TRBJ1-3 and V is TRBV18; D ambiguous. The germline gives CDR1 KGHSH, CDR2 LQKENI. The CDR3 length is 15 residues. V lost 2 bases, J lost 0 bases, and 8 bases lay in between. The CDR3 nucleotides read TGTGCCAGCTCACCAGACGGGGTCTCTGGAAACACCATATATTTT. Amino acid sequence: CASSPDGVSGNTIYF.

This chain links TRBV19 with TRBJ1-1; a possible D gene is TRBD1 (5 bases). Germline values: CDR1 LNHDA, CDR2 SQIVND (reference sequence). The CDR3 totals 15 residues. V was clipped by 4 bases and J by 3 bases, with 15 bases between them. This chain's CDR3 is CASSNSRGSYTEAFF. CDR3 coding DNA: TGTGCCAGTAGTAACTCAAGGGGTTCATACACTGAAGCTTTCTTT.

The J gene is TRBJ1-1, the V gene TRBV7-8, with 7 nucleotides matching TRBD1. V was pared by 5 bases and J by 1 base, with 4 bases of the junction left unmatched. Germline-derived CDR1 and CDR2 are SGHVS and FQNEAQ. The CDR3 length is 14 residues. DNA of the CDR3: TGTGCCAGCAGCGTCGGGACAGCGAACACTGAAGCTTTCTTT. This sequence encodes CASSVGTANTEAFF.

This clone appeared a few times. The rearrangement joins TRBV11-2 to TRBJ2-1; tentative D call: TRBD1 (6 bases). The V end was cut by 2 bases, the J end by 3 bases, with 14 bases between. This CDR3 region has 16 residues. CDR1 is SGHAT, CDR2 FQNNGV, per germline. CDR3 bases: TGTGCCAGCAGCTTAAGGGAGACAGGTAACTACAATGAGCAGTTCTTC. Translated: CASSLRETGNYNEQFF.

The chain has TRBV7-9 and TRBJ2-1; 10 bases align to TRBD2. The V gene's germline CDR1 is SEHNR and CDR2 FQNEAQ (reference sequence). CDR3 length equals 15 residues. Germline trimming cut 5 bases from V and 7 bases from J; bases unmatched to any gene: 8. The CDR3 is CASSESSGRKNEQFF. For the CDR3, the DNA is TGTGCCAGCAGCGAGTCTAGCGGGAGAAAGAATGAGCAGTTCTTC.

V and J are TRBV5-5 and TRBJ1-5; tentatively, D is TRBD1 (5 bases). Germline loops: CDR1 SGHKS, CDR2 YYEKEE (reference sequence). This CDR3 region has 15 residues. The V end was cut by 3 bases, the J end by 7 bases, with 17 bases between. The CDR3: CASSWKGALDQPQHF. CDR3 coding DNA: TGTGCCAGCAGCTGGAAAGGGGCCTTGGACCAGCCCCAGCATTTT.

The CDR3 DNA is TGTGCCAGCAGCCAAGATTCAGGGAGGCGGACTGAAGCTTTCTTT. Translation gives CASSQDSGRRTEAFF. This rearrangement joins TRBV4-2 to TRBJ1-1, with D possibly being TRBD1 (5 bases). In germline, CDR1 is LGHNA, CDR2 YNFKEQ. The CDR3 contains 15 residues. Trimming pared 0 bases from V and 5 bases from J, leaving 13 bases between.

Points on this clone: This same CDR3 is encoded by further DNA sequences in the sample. The CDR3 sequence is CASSGQEYNQPQHF. The CDR3 bases are TGTGCCAGCAGCGGACAGGAGTACAATCAGCCCCAGCATTTT. J is TRBJ1-5 and V is TRBV9; a weak D match, TRBD1 (6 bases). Germline values: CDR1 SGDLS, CDR2 YYNGEE. The V end was cut by 3 bases, the J end by 3 bases, with 10 bases between. CDR3 length equals 14 residues.

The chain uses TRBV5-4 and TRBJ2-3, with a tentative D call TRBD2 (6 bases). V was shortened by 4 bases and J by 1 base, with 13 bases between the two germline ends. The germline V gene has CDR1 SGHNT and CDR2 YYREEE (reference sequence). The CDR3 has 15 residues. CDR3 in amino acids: CASSRSVAGTDTQYF. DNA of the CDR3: TGTGCCAGCAGCCGATCAGTAGCGGGCACAGATACGCAGTATTTT. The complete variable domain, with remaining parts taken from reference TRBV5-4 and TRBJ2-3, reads ETGVTQSPTHLIKTRGQQVTLRCSSQSGHNTVSWYQQALGQGPQFIFQYYREEENGRGNFPPRFSGLQFPNYSSELNVNALELDDSALYLCASSRSVAGTDTQYFGPGTRLTVL.